Presented here are 29 T cell receptor beta chains from one specimen sequenced in a study of T cell changes during pregnancy in multiple sclerosis. Clones were sequenced by immunoSEQ multiplex PCR, and TCRdb holds only the in-frame ones, with some missing. The sample contains some 16,000 clones, roughly four fifths of which appear only once. The material sequenced was CD8+ T cells from peripheral blood mononuclear cells, taken after pregnancy. Source of these receptors: a female donor in good health, enrolled as a control in a pregnancy study.

This sequence joins TRBV13 and TRBJ2-1, with TRBD2 matching 14 bases. Germline assignment: CDR1 PRHDT and CDR2 FYEKMQ (reference sequence). V was pared by 4 bases and J by 2 bases, with 10 bases of the junction left unmatched. CDR3 length: 19 amino acids. The CDR3 DNA reads TGTGCCAGCAGCTCCGGACTAGCGGGGGGCCGAATACCCTACAATGAGCAGTTCTTC. It is translated as CASSSGLAGGRIPYNEQFF.

This chain uses TRBV6-5 with TRBJ2-7, with TRBD2 matching 14 bases. The CDR3 is 16 residues long. Germline CDR1 is MNHEY and CDR2 is SVGAGI. J lost 3 bases, V lost 4 bases, and 5 bases had no gene match. The CDR3: CASSSGLAGVGYEQYF. DNA of the CDR3: TGTGCCAGCAGTTCGGGACTAGCGGGAGTAGGCTACGAGCAGTACTTC.

This sequence joins TRBV19 and TRBJ1-1; D is ambiguous. CDR1 and CDR2 (germline): LNHDA, SQIVND (reference sequence). The CDR3 consists of 14 residues. Trimming removed 5 bases at V and 2 bases at J, with 12 bases between. CDR3 DNA: TGTGCCAGTAGTGTATTCGGGGAAAACACTGAAGCTTTCTTT. Amino acid sequence: CASSVFGENTEAFF.

The CDR3 DNA reads as TGTGCCAGCAGAGACAGATACATGAACACTGAAGCTTTCTTT. It translates to CASRDRYMNTEAFF. V usage is TRBV6-1 and J usage is TRBJ1-1; TRBD1 is a possible D gene (5 bases). Per the germline V gene, CDR1 is MNHNS and CDR2 is SASEGT. This CDR3 is 14 amino acids long. V gave up 6 bases and J gave up 0 bases, with 11 bases separating them.

The chain joins TRBV27 to TRBJ1-5; the D is unclear. Trimming stripped 2 bases from V and 2 bases from J, with 19 bases between. Germline-derived CDR1 and CDR2 are MNHEY and SMNVEV (reference sequence). This CDR3 contains 18 residues. The CDR3 DNA is TGTGCCAGCAGTTTAGCGGGATCGGTTCTACTGGGCAATCAGCCCCAGCATTTT. It translates to CASSLAGSVLLGNQPQHF.

V usage is TRBV4-3 and J usage is TRBJ1-1, with D perhaps TRBD1 (6 bases). V was pared by 0 bases and J by 0 bases, with 8 bases between. CDR3 size: 15 residues. Germline CDR1 and CDR2: LGHNA and YSLEER. CDR3 nucleotide sequence: TGCGCCAGCAGCCAAGATACAGGGTTGAACACTGAAGCTTTCTTT. Translating it yields CASSQDTGLNTEAFF.

The chain employs TRBV6-4 and TRBJ2-1, with D possibly matching TRBD2 (5 bases). Germline values: CDR1 MRHNA, CDR2 SNTAGT. This CDR3 is 15 amino acids long. Trimming took off 6 bases at V and 6 bases at J, with 18 bases between the two ends. CDR3 coding DNA: TGTGCCAGCAGGAGTGAGGACGGTGCGGGCAATGAGCAGTTCTTC. It codes for CASRSEDGAGNEQFF.

The chain links TRBV5-5 to TRBJ2-7; D not certain. V was cut by 1 base and J by 2 bases, with 13 bases left in between. The CDR3 extends over 15 amino acids. CDR1 SGHKS and CDR2 YYEKEE come from the germline V gene (reference sequence). This CDR3 reads CASSLSSGVAYEQYF. The CDR3 bases are TGTGCCAGCAGCTTGTCATCTGGAGTAGCCTACGAGCAGTACTTC.

The genes are TRBV10-1 and TRBJ2-7; 8 bases agree with TRBD1. Germline lookup yields CDR1 WNHNN and CDR2 SYGVQD (reference sequence). There are 13 residues in the CDR3. Trimming removed 10 bases from V and 5 bases from J; junction bases left unmatched: 10. The CDR3, as DNA: TGCGCCACCGCCGGGACAGGAGACCACGAGCAGTACTTC. Amino acids: CATAGTGDHEQYF.

This clone has a handful of counts. The gene calls are TRBV19 and TRBJ1-1; D is perhaps TRBD1 (5 bases). This CDR3 comprises 13 residues. Germline CDR1 reads LNHDA; CDR2 reads SQIVND (reference sequence). Trimming stripped 6 bases from V and 6 bases from J, with 14 bases between. In DNA form, the CDR3 reads TGTGCCAGTAGCCCGGGGGAGACGGCTGAAGCTTTCTTT. It translates to CASSPGETAEAFF.

This chain links TRBV6-4 with TRBJ2-1; the D gene is possibly TRBD1 (6 bases). The CDR3 length is 15 residues. The V gene lost 0 bases and the J gene lost 8 bases, with 14 bases spanning the gap. Germline CDR1 reads MRHNA; CDR2 reads SNTAGT. The CDR3 spells CASSDSAGEGDEQFF. In DNA form, the CDR3 reads TGTGCCAGCAGTGACTCGGCAGGGGAAGGAGATGAGCAGTTCTTC.

V and J are TRBV28 and TRBJ2-2; D remains unclear. CDR1 MDHEN and CDR2 SYDVKM come from the germline V gene. Trimming removed 2 bases at V and 4 bases at J, with 8 bases between. The CDR3 totals 14 residues. The CDR3 DNA follows: TGTGCCAGCAGTTTAGGCAGTCCCACCGGGGAGCTGTTTTTT. It encodes CASSLGSPTGELFF.

This CDR3 is CASSPQGAGAPRAQYF. In DNA form, the CDR3 reads TGTGCCAGCAGCCCCCAAGGCGCGGGGGCTCCTCGGGCGCAGTATTTT. This chain connects TRBV7-9 to TRBJ2-3, with D maybe TRBD2 (7 bases). CDR1 and CDR2 (germline): SEHNR, FQNEAQ (reference sequence). The germline V and J ends were trimmed by 5 bases and 10 bases, with 25 bases remaining between them. CDR3 size: 16 residues.

In this sample, this clone turned up once. J is TRBJ2-7 and V is TRBV6-6, with 9 bases identical to TRBD1. The CDR3 length is 16 residues. Germline V gene sequence: CDR1 MNHNY, CDR2 SVGAGI (reference sequence). J was trimmed by 6 bases and V by 2 bases; bases with no gene match: 11. The CDR3 DNA follows: TGTGCCAGCAGTTACACGCCTATGGACAGGGGCAGCGAGCAGTACTTC. It codes for CASSYTPMDRGSEQYF.

This clone came up a few times. A much larger clone sits a single nucleotide away, making a read error possible. This sequence joins TRBV6-1 and TRBJ1-1, with 8 nucleotides matching TRBD1. The J segment lost 1 base and the V segment lost 6 bases, leaving 4 bases of the junction unmatched. The germline gives CDR1 MNHNS, CDR2 SASEGT. The CDR3 has 14 residues. CDR3 in amino acids: CASSPGQENTEAFF. Here the CDR3 DNA reads TGTGCCAGCAGCCCGGGACAGGAGAACACTGAAGCTTTCTTT.

The chain couples TRBV19 to TRBJ2-3, with 14 bases matching TRBD2. The junction had 9 bases not matched to a gene; V was cut back by 6 bases and J by 4 bases. This CDR3 spans 17 amino acids. Germline CDR1 LNHDA, CDR2 SQIVND (reference sequence). The CDR3 nucleotides are TGTGCCAGTAGGTATGACCCGGGACTAGCGGGAGCAGATACGCAGTATTTT. This gives the protein CASRYDPGLAGADTQYF.

This chain connects TRBV28 to TRBJ2-7, with 7 positions matching TRBD1. The CDR3 length is 13 residues. V was pared by 8 bases and J by 3 bases, with 7 bases of the junction left unmatched. CDR1 is MDHEN and CDR2 is SYDVKM in the germline V gene. CDR3 nucleotides: TGTGCCAGCCAGGAGACAGGGTTCTACGAGCAGTACTTC. Its protein product is CASQETGFYEQYF.

The rearrangement uses TRBV29-1 and TRBJ1-6, with D perhaps matching TRBD1 (6 bases). Trimming pared 7 bases from V and 13 bases from J, leaving 17 bases between. The CDR3 is made up of 12 amino acids. CDR1 SQVTM and CDR2 ANQGSEA come from the germline V gene. CDR3 residues: CSASSGDMPLHF. DNA for the CDR3: TGCAGCGCCTCATCCGGGGACATGCCCCTCCACTTT.

V is TRBV27 and J is TRBJ2-5; D might be TRBD1 (5 bases). V lost 8 bases to trimming and J lost 4 bases, with 11 bases between them. CDR1 and CDR2 from the germline V gene are MNHEY and SMNVEV (reference sequence). The CDR3 consists of 12 residues. CDR3 in amino acids: CASGAGLETQYF. In DNA form, the CDR3 reads TGTGCCAGCGGAGCAGGGTTAGAGACCCAGTACTTC.

This chain links TRBV2 with TRBJ1-1; 8 bases map to TRBD1. The CDR3 extends over 13 amino acids. J was trimmed by 3 bases and V by 6 bases; bases with no gene match: 3. Germline V lookup: CDR1 SNHLY, CDR2 FYNNEI. CDR3 sequence (DNA): TGTGCCAGCAGGGGACAGGTTCACACTGAAGCTTTCTTT. It is translated as CASRGQVHTEAFF. Looking up the rest from reference TRBV2 and TRBJ1-1 gives the full variable domain: EPEVTQTPSHQVTQMGQEVILRCVPISNHLYFYWYRQILGQKVEFLVSFYNNEISEKSEIFDDQFSVERPDGSNFTLKIRSTKLEDSAMYFCASRGQVHTEAFFGQGTRLTVV.

The rearrangement joins TRBV6-6 to TRBJ2-3, with 8 bases aligning to TRBD2. Germline V gene sequence: CDR1 MNHNY, CDR2 SVGAGI (reference sequence). This CDR3 spans 14 amino acids. V lost 6 bases and J lost 6; bases outside the gene matches: 8. CDR3 amino acids: CASSLSGEGDTQYF. DNA for the CDR3: TGTGCCAGCAGCCTTAGCGGGGAAGGGGATACGCAGTATTTT.

This sequence joins TRBV27 and TRBJ2-1; TRBD2 matches at 14 bases. The CDR3 consists of 15 residues. Losses at the gene ends were 5 bases for V and 12 bases for J; bases not matched to a gene: 9. Germline-derived CDR1 and CDR2 are MNHEY and SMNVEV (reference sequence). In DNA, the CDR3 is TGTGCCAGCAGTCTACGACTAGCGGGAGGGCCGGCGCAGTTCTTC. Translated: CASSLRLAGGPAQFF.

This chain uses TRBV30 with TRBJ2-7, with 7 bases identical to TRBD2. The CDR3 is 14 amino acids. V was pared by 8 bases and J by 4 bases, with 14 bases of the junction left unmatched. In germline, CDR1 is GTSNPN, CDR2 SVGIG (reference sequence). CDR3 residues: CATGGDSGRYEQYF. The CDR3 nucleotides read TGTGCCACGGGGGGAGATAGCGGACGTTACGAGCAGTACTTC.

The chain links TRBV4-1 to TRBJ1-2; 8 nucleotides match TRBD1. CDR3 length: 16 residues. Germline CDR1 and CDR2: MGHRA and YSYEKL. The V and J ends lost 4 bases and 8 bases, in that order; junction bases with no gene match: 15. CDR3 loop: CASSLLPDWTGRGYTF. DNA of the CDR3: TGCGCCAGCAGCCTCCTCCCCGATTGGACAGGGCGAGGCTACACCTTC.

The CDR3 reads CASSIQGSYTEAFF. As DNA, the CDR3 is TGTGCCAGTAGTATACAGGGTTCTTACACTGAAGCTTTCTTT. The rearrangement joins TRBV19 to TRBJ1-1; perhaps TRBD1 as D (5 bases). This CDR3 contains 14 residues. Germline V CDR1 and CDR2: LNHDA, SQIVND (reference sequence). V lost 2 bases and J lost 3, with 10 bases in between.

The gene calls are TRBV27 and TRBJ1-4, with 9 nucleotides matching TRBD1. Trimming cost V 7 bases and J 7 bases; bases outside gene matches: 13. There are 16 residues in the CDR3. Per the germline V gene, CDR1 is MNHEY and CDR2 is SMNVEV (reference sequence). CDR3 protein: CASNSYRTGAAEKLFF. Here the CDR3 DNA reads TGTGCCAGCAACTCTTACCGGACAGGGGCGGCTGAAAAACTGTTTTTT.

This clone was seen many times. V gene TRBV6-4 combines with J gene TRBJ2-3, with 7 bases fitting TRBD2. The V segment lost 4 bases and the J segment 6 bases; nucleotides outside the gene matches: 4. CDR3 size: 13 residues. CDR1 and CDR2 (germline): MRHNA, SNTAGT. The CDR3 bases are TGTGCCAGCAGTGCCGACGGGAGGGATACGCAGTATTTT. Translated: CASSADGRDTQYF.

The CDR3 protein is CASSVDRGGNSPLHF. CDR3 DNA sequence: TGTGCCAGCAGTGTTGACAGGGGAGGAAATTCACCCCTCCACTTT. The chain uses TRBV6-4 and TRBJ1-6; 8 positions match TRBD1. The CDR3 extends over 15 amino acids. The germline gives CDR1 MRHNA, CDR2 SNTAGT. J was trimmed by 7 bases and V by 4 bases; bases with no gene match: 6.

The V and J genes are TRBV5-6 and TRBJ2-5, with a possible D match to TRBD2 (7 bases). The CDR3 spans 16 residues. V was trimmed by 0 bases and J by 1 base, leaving 13 bases between them. The germline V gene encodes CDR1 SGHDT and CDR2 YYEEEE. The CDR3 bases are TGTGCCAGCAGCTTGGATTCGGGGGGCCTCCAAGAGACCCAGTACTTC. It is translated as CASSLDSGGLQETQYF.